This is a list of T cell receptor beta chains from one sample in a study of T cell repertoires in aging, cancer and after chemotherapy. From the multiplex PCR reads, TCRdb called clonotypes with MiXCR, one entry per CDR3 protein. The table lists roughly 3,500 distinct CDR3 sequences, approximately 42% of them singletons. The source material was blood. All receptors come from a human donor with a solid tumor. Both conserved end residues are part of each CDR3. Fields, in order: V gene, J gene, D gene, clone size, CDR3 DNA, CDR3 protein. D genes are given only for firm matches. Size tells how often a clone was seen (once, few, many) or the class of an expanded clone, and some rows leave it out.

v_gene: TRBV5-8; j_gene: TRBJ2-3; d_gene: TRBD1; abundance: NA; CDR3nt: TGTGCCAGCAGCTTGGGGACAGGGGGCACAGATACGCAGTATTTT; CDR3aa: CASSLGTGGTDTQYF
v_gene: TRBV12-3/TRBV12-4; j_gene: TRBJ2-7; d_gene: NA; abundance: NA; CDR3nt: TGTGCCAGCGGTGAGACTAGACAGACGTACTTC; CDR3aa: CASGETRQTYF
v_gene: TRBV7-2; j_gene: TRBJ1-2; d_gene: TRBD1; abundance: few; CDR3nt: TGTGCCAGCAGCTTCCAGACAGGGGGAAACTATGGCTACACCTTC; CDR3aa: CASSFQTGGNYGYTF
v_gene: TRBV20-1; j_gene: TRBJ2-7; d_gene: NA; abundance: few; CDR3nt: TGCAGTGCCCCAAGAATATTACGGGACGGATCCTACGAGCAGTACTTC; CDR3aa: CSAPRILRDGSYEQYF
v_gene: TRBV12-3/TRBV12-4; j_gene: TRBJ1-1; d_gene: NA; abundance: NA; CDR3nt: TGTGCCAGCAGTTTAACAGCGGGGAACACTGAAGCTTTCTTT; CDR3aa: CASSLTAGNTEAFF
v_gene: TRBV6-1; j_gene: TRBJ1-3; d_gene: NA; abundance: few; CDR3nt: TGTGCCAGCAGTGAGGATAAGGGTCCCGGAAACACCATATATTTT; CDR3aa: CASSEDKGPGNTIYF
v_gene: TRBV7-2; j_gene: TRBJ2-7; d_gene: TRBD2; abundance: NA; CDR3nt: TGTGCCAGCAGCTTAGGGCTAGCGGGGGGGAACTACGAGCAGTACTTC; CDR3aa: CASSLGLAGGNYEQYF
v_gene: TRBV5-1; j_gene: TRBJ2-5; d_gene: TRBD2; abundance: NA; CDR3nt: TGCGCCAGCAGCTTGGGGATAGCGGGGGCCCAAGAGACCCAGTACTTC; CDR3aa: CASSLGIAGAQETQYF
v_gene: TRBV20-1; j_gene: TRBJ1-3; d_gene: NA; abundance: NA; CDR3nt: TGCAGTGCTGGTTCCTCTGGAAACACCATATATTTT; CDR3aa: CSAGSSGNTIYF
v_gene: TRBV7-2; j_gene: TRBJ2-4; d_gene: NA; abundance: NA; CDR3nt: TGTGTCAGCAGCTTAGGGCCGGGACTTACAGCCAAAAACATTCAGTACTTC; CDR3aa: CVSSLGPGLTAKNIQYF
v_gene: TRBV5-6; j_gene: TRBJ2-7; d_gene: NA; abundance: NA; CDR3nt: TGTGCCAGCAGCTTGGTTTTGAGGGCGCAGGTGGGCAAGTACGAGCAGTACTTC; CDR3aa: CASSLVLRAQVGKYEQYF
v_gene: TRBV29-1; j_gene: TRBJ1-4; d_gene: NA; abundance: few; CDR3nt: TGCAGCGTTCGGCAGGGAGGTGCTGAAAAACTGTTTTTT; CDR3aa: CSVRQGGAEKLFF
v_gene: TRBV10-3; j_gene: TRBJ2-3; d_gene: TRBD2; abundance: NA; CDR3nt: TGTGCCTCCATCCCTGTAGCGGGAGATACGCAGTATTTT; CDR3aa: CASIPVAGDTQYF
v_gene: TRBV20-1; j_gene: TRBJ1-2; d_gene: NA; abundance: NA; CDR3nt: TGCAGTGCTAGTGACGCACTTAACTATGGCTACACCTTC; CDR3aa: CSASDALNYGYTF
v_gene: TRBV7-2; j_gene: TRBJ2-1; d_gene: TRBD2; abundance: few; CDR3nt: TGTGCCAGCAGCTTAGCGGTAGCGGGGGGGCCGAGGATAGGTGCGCAGTTCTTC; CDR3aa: CASSLAVAGGPRIGAQFF
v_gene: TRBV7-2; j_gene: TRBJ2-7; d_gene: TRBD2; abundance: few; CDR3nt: TGTGCCAGCAGGTTAGCAGCGGGAGCAGGAGAGCAGTACTTC; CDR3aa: CASRLAAGAGEQYF
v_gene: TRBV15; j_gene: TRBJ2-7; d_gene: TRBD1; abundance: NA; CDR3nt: TGTGCCACCAGCAGAACCAGGGGGCTTGCCTACGAGCAGTACTTC; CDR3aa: CATSRTRGLAYEQYF
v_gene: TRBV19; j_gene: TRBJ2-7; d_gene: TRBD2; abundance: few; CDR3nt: TGTGCCAGTAGTATAGCTAGCGGGGGCGAGCAGTACTTC; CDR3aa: CASSIASGGEQYF
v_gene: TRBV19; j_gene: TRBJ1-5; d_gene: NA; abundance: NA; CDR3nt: TGTGCCAGTAGTATAGTGAATCAGCCCCAGCATTTT; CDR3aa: CASSIVNQPQHF
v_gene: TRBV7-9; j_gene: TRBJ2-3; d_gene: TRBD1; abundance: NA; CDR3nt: TGTGCCAGCAGCTTAGAGGGGGCGCAAGATACGCAGTATTTT; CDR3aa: CASSLEGAQDTQYF
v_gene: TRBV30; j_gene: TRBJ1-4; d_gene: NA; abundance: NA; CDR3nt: TGTGCCTTGACTAGGAGCGCCTGGGAAAAACTGTTTTTT; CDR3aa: CALTRSAWEKLFF
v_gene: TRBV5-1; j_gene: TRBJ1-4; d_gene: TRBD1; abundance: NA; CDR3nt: TGCGCCAGCAGTCGACCCGGGACAGGAGGTGAAAAACTGTTTTTT; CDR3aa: CASSRPGTGGEKLFF
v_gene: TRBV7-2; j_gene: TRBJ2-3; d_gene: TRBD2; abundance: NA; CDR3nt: TGTGCCAGCAGCTTACTAGCGGGATTGAGCACAGATACGCAGTATTTT; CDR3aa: CASSLLAGLSTDTQYF
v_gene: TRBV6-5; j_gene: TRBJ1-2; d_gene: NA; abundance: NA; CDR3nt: TGTGCCAGCAGGGAGGGGTATAACTATGGCTACACCTTC; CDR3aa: CASREGYNYGYTF
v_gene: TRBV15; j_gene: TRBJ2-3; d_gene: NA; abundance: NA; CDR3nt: TGTGCCACCAGCATAAGGACGGGGGTCACAGATACGCAGTATTTT; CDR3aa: CATSIRTGVTDTQYF
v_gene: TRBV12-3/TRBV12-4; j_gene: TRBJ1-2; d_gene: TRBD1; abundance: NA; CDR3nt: TGTGCCAGCAGTTCGGGGTCATCCGGGACAGGGATCTATGGCTACACCTTC; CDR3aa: CASSSGSSGTGIYGYTF
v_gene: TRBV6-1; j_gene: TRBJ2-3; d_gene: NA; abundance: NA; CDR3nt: TGTGCCAGCAGTGATTCAGCCGTAGGTACGCAGTATTTT; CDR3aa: CASSDSAVGTQYF
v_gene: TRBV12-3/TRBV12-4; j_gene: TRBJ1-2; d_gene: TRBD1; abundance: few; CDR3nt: TGTGCCAGCAGCCCCGGGACAGAACCCTATGGCTACACCTTC; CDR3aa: CASSPGTEPYGYTF
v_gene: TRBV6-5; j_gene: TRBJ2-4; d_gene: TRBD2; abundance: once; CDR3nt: TGTGCCAGCAGCCCGAGCCCGGGACTAGCGGGAGGCCTAGCCAAAAACATTCAGTACTTC; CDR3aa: CASSPSPGLAGGLAKNIQYF
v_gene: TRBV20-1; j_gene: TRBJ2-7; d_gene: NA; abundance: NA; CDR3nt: TGCAGTGCTAAGACTGGACCATACGAGCAGTACTTC; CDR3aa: CSAKTGPYEQYF
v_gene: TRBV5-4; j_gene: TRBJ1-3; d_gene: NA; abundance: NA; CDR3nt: TGTGCCAGCAGCTTTACTCCTGACTCTGGAAACACCATATATTTT; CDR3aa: CASSFTPDSGNTIYF
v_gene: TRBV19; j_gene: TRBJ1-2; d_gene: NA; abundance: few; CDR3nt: TGTGCCAGTAGTACCTCCGGGACCTATGGCTACACCTTC; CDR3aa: CASSTSGTYGYTF
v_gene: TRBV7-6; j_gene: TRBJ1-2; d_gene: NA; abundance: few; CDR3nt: TGTGCCAGCAGCCTCCCGGGGGCTTATGGCTACACCTTC; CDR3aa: CASSLPGAYGYTF
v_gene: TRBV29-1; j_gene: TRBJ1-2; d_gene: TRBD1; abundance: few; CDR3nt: TGCAGCGTCAAGGGCCCCGGGACAGGTTTTGGCTACACCTTC; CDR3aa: CSVKGPGTGFGYTF
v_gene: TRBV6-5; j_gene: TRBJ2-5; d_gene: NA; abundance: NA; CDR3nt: TGTGCCAGCAGTGAAGCCTCCCTTGTCCCAGGGACCCAGTACTTC; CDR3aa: CASSEASLVPGTQYF
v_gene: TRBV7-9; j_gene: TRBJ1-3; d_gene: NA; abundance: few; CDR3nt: TGTGCCAGCAGCTCCGGACAGAGCTCTGGAAACACCATATATTTT; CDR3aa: CASSSGQSSGNTIYF
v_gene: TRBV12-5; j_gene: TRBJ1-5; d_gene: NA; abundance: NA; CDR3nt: TGTGCTAGTGGGGCGGGGTTCGAGCTCAATCAGCCCCAGCATTTT; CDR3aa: CASGAGFELNQPQHF
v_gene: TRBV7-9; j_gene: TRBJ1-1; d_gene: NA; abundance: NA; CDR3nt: TGTGCCAGCAGCTTAGTTCAGGGAAAGAACACTGAAGCTTTCTTT; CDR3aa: CASSLVQGKNTEAFF
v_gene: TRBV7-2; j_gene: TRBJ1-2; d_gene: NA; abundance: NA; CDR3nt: TGTGCCAGCAGCTTTAGCCCAGATTTAGCTAACTATGGCTACACCTTC; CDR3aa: CASSFSPDLANYGYTF
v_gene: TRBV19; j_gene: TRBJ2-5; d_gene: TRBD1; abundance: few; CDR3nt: TGTGCCAGTCAGGGGACAGAAGAGACCCAGTACTTC; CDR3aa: CASQGTEETQYF